What follows is one TCR beta chain and its context. Sequenced material consisted of expressed TCRB transcripts (all of the isolated RNA was reverse transcribed). Produced via immunoSEQ multiplex PCR; TCRdb's table is partial and in-frame only. Found here are roughly 310,000 clones, around 10% of them singletons; the top ten hold 0.015%. There are 15 residues in the CDR3. J gave up 2 bases and V 5 bases, and 9 bases lay outside the gene matches. CDR1 and CDR2 from the germline V gene are SGHTA and FQGNSA. The entry originates in a study of beta chain features in type 1 diabetes. Sequencing input: naive CD4+ T cells from blood. The TCR comes from a young woman in good health. The chain carries TRBV7-2 and TRBJ2-7; TRBD2 matches at 7 bases. The CDR3 region is CASSVGPGGPYEQYF. In DNA form, the CDR3 reads TGTGCCAGCAGCGTAGGACCGGGGGGTCCCTACGAGCAGTACTTC.